This record covers a single T cell receptor (beta chain). This specimen belongs to a study of cytomegalovirus exposure and HLA in healthy donors. Looked up from germline, CDR1 is SGDLS and CDR2 is YYNGEE. Trimming removed 4 bases from V and 5 bases from J, with 15 bases in between. The CDR3 is made up of 14 amino acids. Method: immunoSEQ multiplex PCR; TCRdb's copy keeps in-frame clones and lacks some. The profile shows 200,000 to 250,000 clones, 87% of them singletons. The sample taken for sequencing was PBMCs. V is TRBV9 and J is TRBJ1-1; TRBD1 is a possible D gene (6 bases). The receptor's source is a woman aged 18-29 years in good health and CMV-seropositive. This chain's CDR3 is CASSTGGGWTEAFF. DNA of the CDR3: TGTGCCAGCAGCACCGGGGGGGGCTGGACTGAAGCTTTCTTT. Complete variable domain (other parts from reference TRBV9 and TRBJ1-1): DSGVTQTPKHLITATGQRVTLRCSPRSGDLSVYWYQQSLDQGLQFLIQYYNGEERAKGNILERFSAQQFPDLHSELNLSSLELGDSALYFCASSTGGGWTEAFFGQGTRLTVV.